This T cell receptor (beta chain) was found in a study of OX40 agonist ivuxolimab in advanced cancers. Sequencing was performed with immunoSEQ multiplex PCR; in TCRdb, only in-frame clones are kept and a portion is missing. The sample contains roughly 64,000 clones, around four fifths of which appear only once. CDR3 length equals 11 residues. The V end lost 1 base, the J end lost 4 bases, and 2 bases lay between the germline ends. The germline CDR1 and CDR2 sequences are LNHNV and YYDKDF (reference sequence). The receptor's source is an adult with an advanced solid tumor such as melanoma, head and neck, liver or kidney cancer. The chain employs TRBV15 and TRBJ2-7; D unclear. The input for sequencing was CD4+ or CD8+ T cells sorted from blood, taken in a trial of the OX40 agonist ivuxolimab. CDR3: CATSRGYEQYF. The CDR3 region has the DNA TGTGCCACCAGCAGAGGATACGAGCAGTACTTC.